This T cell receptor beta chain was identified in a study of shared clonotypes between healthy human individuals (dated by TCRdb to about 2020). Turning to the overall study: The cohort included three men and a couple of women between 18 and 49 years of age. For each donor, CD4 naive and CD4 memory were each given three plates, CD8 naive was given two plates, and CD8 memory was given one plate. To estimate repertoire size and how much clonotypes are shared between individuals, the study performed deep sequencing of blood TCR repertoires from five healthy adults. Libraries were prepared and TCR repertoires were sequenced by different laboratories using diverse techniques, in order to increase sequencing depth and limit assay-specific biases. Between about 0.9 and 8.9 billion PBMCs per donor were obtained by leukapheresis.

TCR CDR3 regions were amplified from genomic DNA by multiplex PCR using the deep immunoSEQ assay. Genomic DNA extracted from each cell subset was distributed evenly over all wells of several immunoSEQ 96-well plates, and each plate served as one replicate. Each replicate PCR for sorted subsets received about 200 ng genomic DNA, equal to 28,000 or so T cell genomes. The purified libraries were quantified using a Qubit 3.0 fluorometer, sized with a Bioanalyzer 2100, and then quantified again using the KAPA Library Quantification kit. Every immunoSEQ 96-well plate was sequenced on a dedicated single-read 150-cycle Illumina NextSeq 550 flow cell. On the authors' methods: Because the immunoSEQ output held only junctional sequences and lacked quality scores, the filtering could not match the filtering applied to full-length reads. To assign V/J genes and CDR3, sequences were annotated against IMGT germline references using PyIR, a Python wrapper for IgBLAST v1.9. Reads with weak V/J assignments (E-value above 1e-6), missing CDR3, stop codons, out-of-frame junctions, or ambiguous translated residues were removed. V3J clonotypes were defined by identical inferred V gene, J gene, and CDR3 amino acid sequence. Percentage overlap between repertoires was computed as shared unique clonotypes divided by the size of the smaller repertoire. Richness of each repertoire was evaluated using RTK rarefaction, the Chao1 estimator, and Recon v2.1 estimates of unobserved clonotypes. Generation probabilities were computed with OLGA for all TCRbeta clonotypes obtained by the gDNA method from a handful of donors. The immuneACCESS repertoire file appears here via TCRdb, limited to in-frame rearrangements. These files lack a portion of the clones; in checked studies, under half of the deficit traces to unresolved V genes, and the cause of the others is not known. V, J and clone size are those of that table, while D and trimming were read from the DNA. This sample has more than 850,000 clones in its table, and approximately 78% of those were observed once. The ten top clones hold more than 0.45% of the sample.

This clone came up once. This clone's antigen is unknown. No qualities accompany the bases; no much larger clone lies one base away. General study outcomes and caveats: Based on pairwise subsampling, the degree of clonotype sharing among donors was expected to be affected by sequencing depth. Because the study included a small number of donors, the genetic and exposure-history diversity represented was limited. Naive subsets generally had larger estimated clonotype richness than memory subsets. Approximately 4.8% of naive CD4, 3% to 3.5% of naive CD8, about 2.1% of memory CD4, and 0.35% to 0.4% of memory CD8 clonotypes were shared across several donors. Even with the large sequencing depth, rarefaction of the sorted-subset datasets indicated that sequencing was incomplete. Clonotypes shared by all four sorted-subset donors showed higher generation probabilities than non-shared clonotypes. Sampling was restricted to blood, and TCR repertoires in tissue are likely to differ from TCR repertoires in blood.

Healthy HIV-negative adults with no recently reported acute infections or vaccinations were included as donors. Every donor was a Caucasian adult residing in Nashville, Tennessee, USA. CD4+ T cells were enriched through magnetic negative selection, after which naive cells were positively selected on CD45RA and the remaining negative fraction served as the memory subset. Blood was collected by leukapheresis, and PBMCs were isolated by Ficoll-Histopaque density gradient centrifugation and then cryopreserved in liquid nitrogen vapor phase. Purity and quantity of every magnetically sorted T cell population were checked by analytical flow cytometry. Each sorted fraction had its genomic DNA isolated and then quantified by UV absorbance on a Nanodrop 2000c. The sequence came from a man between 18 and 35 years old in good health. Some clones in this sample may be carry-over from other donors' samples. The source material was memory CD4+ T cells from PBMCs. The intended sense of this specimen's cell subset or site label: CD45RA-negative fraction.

CDR3 protein: CASSQDRARNTIYF. The DNA is as follows: TGTGCCAGCAGCCAGGACAGGGCCCGAAACACCATATATTTT. The chain is encoded by TRBV5-4 joined to TRBJ1-3; 8 central nucleotides agree with TRBD1. Taken from the germline V gene (reference sequence), the CDR1 and CDR2 loops are SGHNT and YYREEE. V is cut back by 4 bases and J by 5 bases, with 5 bases in the junction unmatched. Including the terminal cysteine and phenylalanine, the CDR3 comprises 14 residues. The read is trimmed to its CDR3 DNA, 42 bases read in frame from base 1. With the rest looked up from the reference TRBV5-4 and TRBJ1-3 genes rather than sequenced, the full variable domain is ETGVTQSPTHLIKTRGQQVTLRCSSQSGHNTVSWYQQALGQGPQFIFQYYREEENGRGNFPPRFSGLQFPNYSSELNVNALELDDSALYLCASSQDRARNTIYFGEGSWLTVV.